A selection of T cell receptor beta chains follows, all from one sample in a study of blood T cell repertoires in COVID-19. Profiling relied on immunoSEQ multiplex PCR, and the TCRdb table lists in-frame clones only, not all of them. In the table there are some 260,000 clones, 70% to 80% of which are singletons. What was sequenced was peripheral blood. Every receptor here comes from a woman of 80 years or more with acute or convalescent COVID-19. The CDR3 runs from the conserved cysteine through the conserved F or W. The order of the fields is clone size, V gene, J gene, D gene, CDR3 DNA, CDR3 protein. The D gene is left open where the match is weak. For some rows the clone size is stated as once, few or many, or as a class when expanded; others skip it.

clone_size: NA
v_call: TRBV4-2
j_call: TRBJ2-7
d_call: NA
cdr3_nt: TGTGCCAGCAGCCAAAGTCTCTCGGCGGACGAGCAGTACTTC
cdr3_aa: CASSQSLSADEQYF

clone_size: once
v_call: TRBV28
j_call: TRBJ1-6
d_call: TRBD1
cdr3_nt: TGTGCCAGCAAAGGACAGGGGGTTGCGGGTTCACCCCTCCACTTT
cdr3_aa: CASKGQGVAGSPLHF

clone_size: NA
v_call: TRBV3-1/TRBV3-2
j_call: TRBJ2-5
d_call: TRBD1
cdr3_nt: TGTGCCAGCAGTCTACCGACAGGGACAAGAGAGACCCAGTACTTC
cdr3_aa: CASSLPTGTRETQYF

clone_size: NA
v_call: TRBV4-1
j_call: TRBJ2-3
d_call: NA
cdr3_nt: TGCGCCAGCAGCCAAGATTGGCTTCAGCGGGGCACAGATACGCAGTATTTT
cdr3_aa: CASSQDWLQRGTDTQYF

clone_size: NA
v_call: TRBV6-2/TRBV6-3
j_call: TRBJ2-3
d_call: TRBD1
cdr3_nt: TGTGCCAGCAGTTATGAGTCTCTGGGACAGCGCACAGATACGCAGTATTTT
cdr3_aa: CASSYESLGQRTDTQYF

clone_size: NA
v_call: TRBV7-9
j_call: TRBJ2-1
d_call: NA
cdr3_nt: TGTGCCAGCAGCTTAGCGCAATATACGGGGTCCTACAATGAGCAGTTCTTC
cdr3_aa: CASSLAQYTGSYNEQFF

clone_size: few
v_call: TRBV6-5
j_call: TRBJ2-5
d_call: NA
cdr3_nt: TGTGCCAGCAGTCGGGGGGACATATACCAAGAGACCCAGTACTTC
cdr3_aa: CASSRGDIYQETQYF

clone_size: NA
v_call: TRBV7-2
j_call: TRBJ1-2
d_call: NA
cdr3_nt: TGTGCCAGCAGCTTTTGGCTAGCAGGGGACGGCTACACCTTC
cdr3_aa: CASSFWLAGDGYTF

clone_size: NA
v_call: TRBV4-1
j_call: TRBJ1-2
d_call: NA
cdr3_nt: TGCGCCAGCAGCCAAAGTGAGTTCCGCTATGGCTACACCTTC
cdr3_aa: CASSQSEFRYGYTF

clone_size: once
v_call: TRBV7-9
j_call: TRBJ2-4
d_call: NA
cdr3_nt: TGTGCCAGCAGTTTACAGGGCCTGGCCAAAAACATTCAGTACTTC
cdr3_aa: CASSLQGLAKNIQYF

clone_size: few
v_call: TRBV11-2
j_call: TRBJ2-3
d_call: NA
cdr3_nt: TGTGCCAGCAGTCCCCTGAGGGTTAGCGGCACAGATACGCAGTATTTT
cdr3_aa: CASSPLRVSGTDTQYF

clone_size: NA
v_call: TRBV28
j_call: TRBJ2-1
d_call: TRBD1
cdr3_nt: TGTGCCAGCAGTCTCGACAGGGGGTCCTACAATGAGCAGTTCTTC
cdr3_aa: CASSLDRGSYNEQFF

clone_size: NA
v_call: TRBV6-5
j_call: TRBJ2-6
d_call: NA
cdr3_nt: TGTGCCAGCCGGGGCTCTGGGGCCAACGTCCTGACTTTC
cdr3_aa: CASRGSGANVLTF

clone_size: NA
v_call: TRBV4-1
j_call: TRBJ2-7
d_call: NA
cdr3_nt: TGCGCCAGCAGCCAAGCGGGAATCGAGCAGTACTTC
cdr3_aa: CASSQAGIEQYF

clone_size: once
v_call: TRBV21-1
j_call: TRBJ1-6
d_call: NA
cdr3_nt: TGTGCCAGCAGCAACACCCAATTACGAGGGGACAGGGATAATTCACCCCTCCACTTT
cdr3_aa: CASSNTQLRGDRDNSPLHF

clone_size: NA
v_call: TRBV29-1
j_call: TRBJ2-5
d_call: TRBD1
cdr3_nt: TGCAGCGTTGAGGGTGTGGCAGGGGGCATGGGAGAGACCCAGTACTTC
cdr3_aa: CSVEGVAGGMGETQYF

clone_size: NA
v_call: TRBV5-1
j_call: TRBJ2-4
d_call: NA
cdr3_nt: TGCGCCAGTAAGAGCAGTAGCCAAAACATTCAGTACTTC
cdr3_aa: CASKSSSQNIQYF

clone_size: NA
v_call: TRBV20-1
j_call: TRBJ1-1
d_call: TRBD1
cdr3_nt: TGCAGTGCTAGTCGGACAGGGTGGAACACTGAAGCTTTCTTT
cdr3_aa: CSASRTGWNTEAFF